This T cell receptor beta chain was recovered during a study of blood T cells in healthy people across ages. A second PCR, run for roughly 7 to 12 cycles, used a sample-barcoded 5' primer plus a J-beta primer mix. Using its own MiXCR run on the 5' RACE reads, TCRdb lists one record per CDR3 protein. This sample has over 550,000 distinct CDR3 sequences, with approximately 30% found just once. The length of the CDR3 is 15 residues. Germline-derived CDR1 and CDR2 are SEHNR and FQNEAQ (reference sequence). As concerns this clonotype: Its target is not known. This sequence may be a read error, since a much larger clone differs from it by one base.

Study-level results: TCR beta diversity tracked closely with naive T cell percentage. Older age coincided with a roughly linear decline in TCR beta diversity per million T cells.

Total RNA amounts of at least 6 micrograms were extracted per sample. The sample was blood. This clonotype originated in a woman of 80 years or more in good health. The J gene is TRBJ1-4, the V gene TRBV7-9, with D possibly being TRBD1 (5 bases). Here the CDR3 DNA reads TGTGCCGGCAGCCCCCTGGGGGGAACTAATGAAAAACTGTTTTTT. Translating gives CAGSPLGGTNEKLFF.